This TCR beta chain came from a study of CD8+ T cells in alopecia areata. Study-wide findings and caveats: Scalp samples also yield sequences from resident alphabeta T cells of normal skin. Especially in alopecia totalis/universalis, lesional scalp showed greater clonality than normal scalp did. Whereas mice showed it more clearly, TCR sharing across patients was murkier, possibly because of HLA.

Starting from PBMCs, sorting isolated CD4+ and CD8+ T cells. Extracted from the samples, RNA was reverse transcribed into cDNA to serve as the sequencing template. TCRdb keeps only in-frame clones here, not all; method: immunoSEQ multiplex PCR. The table lists 90,000 to 130,000 clones, approximately 63% of them singletons. This clone is a singleton in its sample. The target antigen is unknown. Trimming pared 5 bases from V and 6 bases from J, leaving 17 bases between. The V gene's germline CDR1 is SEHNR and CDR2 FQNEAQ (reference sequence). This CDR3 has 15 amino acids. Source material: CD8+ T cells sorted from blood. V usage is TRBV7-9 and J usage is TRBJ2-4; D gene unclear. This receptor was taken from a human donor in good health. The CDR3 coding sequence is TGTGCCAGCAGCACGGAGATGAGGTTCGGAAACATTCAGTACTTC. This codes for CASSTEMRFGNIQYF.